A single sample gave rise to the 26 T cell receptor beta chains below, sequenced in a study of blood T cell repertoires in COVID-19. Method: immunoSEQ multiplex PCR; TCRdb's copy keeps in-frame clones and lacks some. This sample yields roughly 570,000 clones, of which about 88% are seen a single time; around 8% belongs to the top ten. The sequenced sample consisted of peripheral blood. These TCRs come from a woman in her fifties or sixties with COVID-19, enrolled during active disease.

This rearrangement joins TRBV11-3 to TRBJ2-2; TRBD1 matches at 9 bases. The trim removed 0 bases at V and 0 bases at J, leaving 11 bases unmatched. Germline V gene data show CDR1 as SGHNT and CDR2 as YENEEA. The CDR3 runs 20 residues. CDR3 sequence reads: CASSLDQFRTGVANTGELFF. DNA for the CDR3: TGTGCCAGCAGCTTAGATCAGTTCCGGACAGGGGTTGCGAACACCGGGGAGCTGTTTTTT.

This CDR3 reads CASSSRTGIYEQYF. For the CDR3, the DNA is TGTGCCAGCTCATCTCGGACAGGGATCTACGAGCAGTACTTC. The chain carries TRBV18 and TRBJ2-7; 8 positions match TRBD1. The germline V gene has CDR1 KGHSH and CDR2 LQKENI. This CDR3 is 14 amino acids long. Trimming cost V 5 bases and J 3 bases; bases outside gene matches: 6.

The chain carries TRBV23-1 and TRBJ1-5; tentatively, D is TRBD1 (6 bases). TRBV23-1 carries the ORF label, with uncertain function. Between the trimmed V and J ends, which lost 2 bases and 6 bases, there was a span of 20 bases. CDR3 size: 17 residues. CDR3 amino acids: CASSQPNRVGFGQPQHF. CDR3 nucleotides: TGCGCCAGCAGTCAACCTAACAGGGTAGGGTTTGGTCAGCCCCAGCATTTT.

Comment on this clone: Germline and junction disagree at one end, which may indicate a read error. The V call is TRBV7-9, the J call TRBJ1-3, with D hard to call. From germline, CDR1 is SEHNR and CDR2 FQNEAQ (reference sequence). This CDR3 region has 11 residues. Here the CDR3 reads CASSLSLRLSF. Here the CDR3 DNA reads TGTGCCAGCAGCCTCTCCTTGCGTCTGAGTTTT.

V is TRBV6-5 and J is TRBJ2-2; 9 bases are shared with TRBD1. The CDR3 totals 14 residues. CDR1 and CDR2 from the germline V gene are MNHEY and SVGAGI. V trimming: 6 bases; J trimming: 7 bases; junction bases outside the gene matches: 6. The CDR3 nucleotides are TGTGCCAGCAGACGGACAGGGGATGGCGGGGAGCTGTTTTTT. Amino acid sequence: CASRRTGDGGELFF.

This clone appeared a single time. The CDR3 reads CASSREDRGESGYTF. DNA for the CDR3: TGTGCCAGCAGCCGCGAAGACAGGGGGGAGAGTGGCTACACCTTC. This chain joins TRBV7-8 and TRBJ1-2, with TRBD1 identical over 9 bases. Germline loops: CDR1 SGHVS, CDR2 FQNEAQ. The CDR3 is 15 amino acids. Germline trimming cut 5 bases from V and 7 bases from J; bases unmatched to any gene: 11.

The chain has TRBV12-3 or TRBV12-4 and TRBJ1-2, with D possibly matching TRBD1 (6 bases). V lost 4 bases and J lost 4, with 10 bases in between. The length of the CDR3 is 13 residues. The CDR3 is CASSSDSLYGYTF. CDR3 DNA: TGTGCCAGCAGTTCGGACAGCCTCTATGGCTACACCTTC.

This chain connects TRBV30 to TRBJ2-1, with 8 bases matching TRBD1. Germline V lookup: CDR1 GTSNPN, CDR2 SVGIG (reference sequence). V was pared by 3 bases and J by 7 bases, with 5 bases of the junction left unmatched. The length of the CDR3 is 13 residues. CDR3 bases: TGTGCCTGGAGCGCACACAGGGGGAATGAGCAGTTCTTC. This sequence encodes CAWSAHRGNEQFF.

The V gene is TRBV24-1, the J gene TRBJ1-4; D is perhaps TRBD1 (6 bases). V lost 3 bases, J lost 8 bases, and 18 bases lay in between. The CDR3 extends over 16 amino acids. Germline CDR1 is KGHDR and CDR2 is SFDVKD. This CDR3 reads CATSDPTATGEEKLFF. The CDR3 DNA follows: TGTGCCACCAGTGATCCCACCGCGACAGGCGAGGAAAAACTGTTTTTT.

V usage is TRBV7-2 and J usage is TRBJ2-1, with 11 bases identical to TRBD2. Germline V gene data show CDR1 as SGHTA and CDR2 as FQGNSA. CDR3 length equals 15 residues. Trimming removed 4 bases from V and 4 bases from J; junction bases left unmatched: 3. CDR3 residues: CASSSSGGNYNEQFF. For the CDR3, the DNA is TGTGCCAGCAGCTCTAGCGGGGGGAATTACAATGAGCAGTTCTTC. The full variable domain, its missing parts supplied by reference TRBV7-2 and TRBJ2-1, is GAGVSQSPSNKVTEKGKDVELRCDPISGHTALYWYRQSLGQGLEFLIYFQGNSAPDKSGLPSDRFSAERTGGSVSTLTIQRTQQEDSAVYLCASSSSGGNYNEQFFGPGTRLTVL.

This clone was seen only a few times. CDR3 DNA sequence: TGTGCCAGCAGCTTAGAAGGGACAGCGAACACCGGGGAGCTGTTTTTT. Its protein product is CASSLEGTANTGELFF. The rearrangement uses TRBV11-3 and TRBJ2-2; TRBD1 agrees at 7 bases. Trimming removed 0 bases from V and 0 bases from J; junction bases left unmatched: 1. This CDR3 has 16 residues. Germline V gene sequence: CDR1 SGHNT, CDR2 YENEEA.

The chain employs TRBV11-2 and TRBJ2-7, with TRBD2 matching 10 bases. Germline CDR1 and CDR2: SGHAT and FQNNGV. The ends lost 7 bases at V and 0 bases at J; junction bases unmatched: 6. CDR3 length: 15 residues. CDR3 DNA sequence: TGTGCCAGCACCGTAGCGGGGGGCGACTCCTACGAGCAGTACTTC. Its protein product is CASTVAGGDSYEQYF.

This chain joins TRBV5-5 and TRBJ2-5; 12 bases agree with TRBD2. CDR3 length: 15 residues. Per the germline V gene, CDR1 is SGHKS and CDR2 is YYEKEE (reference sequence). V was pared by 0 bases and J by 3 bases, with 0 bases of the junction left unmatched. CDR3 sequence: CASSLGLAGEETQYF. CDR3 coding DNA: TGTGCCAGCAGCTTGGGACTAGCGGGGGAAGAGACCCAGTACTTC.

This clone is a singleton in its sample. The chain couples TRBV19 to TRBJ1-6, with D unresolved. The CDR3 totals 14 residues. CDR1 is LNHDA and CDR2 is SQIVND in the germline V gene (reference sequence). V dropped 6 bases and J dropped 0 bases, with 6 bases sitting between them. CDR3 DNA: TGTGCCAGTAGCCCCCGCTCCTATAATTCACCCCTCCACTTT. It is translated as CASSPRSYNSPLHF.

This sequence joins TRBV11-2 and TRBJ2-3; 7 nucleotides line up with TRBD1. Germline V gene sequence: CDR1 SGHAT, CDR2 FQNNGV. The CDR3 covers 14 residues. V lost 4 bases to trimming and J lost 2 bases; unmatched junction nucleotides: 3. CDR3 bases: TGTGCCAGCAGCTCGGGACAGATCACAGATACGCAGTATTTT. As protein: CASSSGQITDTQYF.

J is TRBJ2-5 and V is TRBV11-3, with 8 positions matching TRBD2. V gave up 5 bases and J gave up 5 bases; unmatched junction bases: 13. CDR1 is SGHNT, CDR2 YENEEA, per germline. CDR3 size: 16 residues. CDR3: CASSLRTSRVGETQYF. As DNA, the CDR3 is TGTGCCAGCAGCCTTAGGACTAGCAGGGTTGGGGAGACCCAGTACTTC.

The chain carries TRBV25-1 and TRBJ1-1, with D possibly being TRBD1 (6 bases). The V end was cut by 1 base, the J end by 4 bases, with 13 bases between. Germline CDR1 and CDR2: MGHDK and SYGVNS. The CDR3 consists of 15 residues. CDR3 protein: CASSELGGRVTEAFF. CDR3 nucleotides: TGTGCCAGCAGTGAATTGGGGGGGCGGGTCACTGAAGCTTTCTTT.

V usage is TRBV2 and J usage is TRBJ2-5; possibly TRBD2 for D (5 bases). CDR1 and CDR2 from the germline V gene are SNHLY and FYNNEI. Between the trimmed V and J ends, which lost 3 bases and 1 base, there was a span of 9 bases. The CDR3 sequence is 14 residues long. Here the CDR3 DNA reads TGTGCCAGCAGTGAGACTACCATCCAAGAGACCCAGTACTTC. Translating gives CASSETTIQETQYF.

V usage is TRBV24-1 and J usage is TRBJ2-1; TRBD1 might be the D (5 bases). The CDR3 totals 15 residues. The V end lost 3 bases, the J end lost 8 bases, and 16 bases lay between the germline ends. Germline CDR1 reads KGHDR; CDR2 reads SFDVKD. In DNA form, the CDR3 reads TGTGCCACCAGTGATCCCCTCCTAGAAGGGGATGAGCAGTTCTTC. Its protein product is CATSDPLLEGDEQFF.

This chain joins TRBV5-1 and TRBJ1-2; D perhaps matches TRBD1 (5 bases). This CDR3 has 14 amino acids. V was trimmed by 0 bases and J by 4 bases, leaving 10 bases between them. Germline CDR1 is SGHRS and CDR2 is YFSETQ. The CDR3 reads CASSLEGVSYGYTF. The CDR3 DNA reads TGCGCCAGCAGCTTGGAAGGGGTAAGCTATGGCTACACCTTC. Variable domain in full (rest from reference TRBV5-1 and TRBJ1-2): KAGVTQTPRYLIKTRGQQVTLSCSPISGHRSVSWYQQTPGQGLQFLFEYFSETQRNKGNFPGRFSGRQFSNSRSEMNVSTLELGDSALYLCASSLEGVSYGYTFGSGTRLTVV.

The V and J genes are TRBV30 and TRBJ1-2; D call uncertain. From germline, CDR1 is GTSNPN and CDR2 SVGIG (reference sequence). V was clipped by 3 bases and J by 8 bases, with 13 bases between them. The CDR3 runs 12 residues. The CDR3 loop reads CAWRAQSGGYTF. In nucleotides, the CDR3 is TGTGCCTGGAGGGCTCAATCGGGGGGCTACACCTTC.

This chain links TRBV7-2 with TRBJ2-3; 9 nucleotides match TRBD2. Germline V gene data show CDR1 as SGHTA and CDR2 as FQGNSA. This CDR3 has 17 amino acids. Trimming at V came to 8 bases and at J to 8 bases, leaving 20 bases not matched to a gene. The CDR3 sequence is CASGLGMGGGVRGTQYF. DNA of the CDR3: TGTGCCAGCGGCCTTGGCATGGGCGGGGGGGTTCGAGGTACGCAGTATTTT.

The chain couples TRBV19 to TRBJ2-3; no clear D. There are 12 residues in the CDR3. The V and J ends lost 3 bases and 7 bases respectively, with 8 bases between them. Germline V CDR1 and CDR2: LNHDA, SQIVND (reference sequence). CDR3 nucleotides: TGTGCCAGTAGTATTCCCCCAAATACGCAGTATTTT. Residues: CASSIPPNTQYF.

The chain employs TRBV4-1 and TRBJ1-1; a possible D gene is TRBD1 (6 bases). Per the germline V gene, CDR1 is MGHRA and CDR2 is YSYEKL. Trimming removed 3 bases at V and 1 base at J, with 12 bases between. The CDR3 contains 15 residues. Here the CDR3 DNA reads TGCGCCAGCAGCCAGCCAGACAGGCAGAACACTGAAGCTTTCTTT. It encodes CASSQPDRQNTEAFF.

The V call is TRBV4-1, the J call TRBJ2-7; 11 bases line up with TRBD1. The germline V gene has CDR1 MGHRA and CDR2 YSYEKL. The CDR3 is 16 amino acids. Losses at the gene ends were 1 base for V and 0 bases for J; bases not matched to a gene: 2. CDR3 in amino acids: CASSQAGTGGSYEQYF. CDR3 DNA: TGCGCCAGCAGCCAAGCCGGGACAGGGGGCTCCTACGAGCAGTACTTC.

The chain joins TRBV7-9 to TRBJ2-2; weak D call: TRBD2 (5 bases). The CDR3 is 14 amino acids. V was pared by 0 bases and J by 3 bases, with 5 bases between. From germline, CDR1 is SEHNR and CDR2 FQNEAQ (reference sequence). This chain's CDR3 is CASSLAGDTGELFF. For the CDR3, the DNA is TGTGCCAGCAGCTTAGCCGGGGACACCGGGGAGCTGTTTTTT.